This TCR beta chain was identified in a study of blood T cell repertoires in COVID-19. Across the study: Acute-phase and convalescent COVID-19 samples originated in the United States, Italy and Spain.

TCRdb's copy holds only in-frame clones and misses some; the assay was immunoSEQ multiplex PCR. Of about 160,000 clones detected, around 84% appear once; the ten largest clones hold 15% to 20%. The CDR3 has 15 residues. The ends lost 8 bases at V and 7 bases at J; junction bases unmatched: 7. CDR1 and CDR2 from the germline V gene are WSHSY and SAAADI. This receptor was identified in an elderly woman with acute or convalescent COVID-19. The specimen was peripheral blood. V usage is TRBV10-2 and J usage is TRBJ2-1, with 14 bases that match TRBD2. CDR3 bases: TGCGCCAGCCGACTAGCGGGGGGGGCATTGAATGAGCAGTTCTTC. Protein: CASRLAGGALNEQFF.